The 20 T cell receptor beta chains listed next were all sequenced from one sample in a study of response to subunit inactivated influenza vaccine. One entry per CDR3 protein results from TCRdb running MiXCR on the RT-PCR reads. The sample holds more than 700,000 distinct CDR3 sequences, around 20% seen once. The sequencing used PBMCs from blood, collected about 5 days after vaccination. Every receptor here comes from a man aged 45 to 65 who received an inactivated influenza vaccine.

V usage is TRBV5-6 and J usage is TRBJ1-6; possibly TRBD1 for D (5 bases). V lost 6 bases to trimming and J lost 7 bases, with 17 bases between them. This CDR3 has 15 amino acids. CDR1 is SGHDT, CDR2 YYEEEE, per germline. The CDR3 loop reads CASMRGSRNNSPLHF. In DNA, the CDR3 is TGTGCCAGCATGAGGGGTTCGCGGAACAATTCACCCCTCCACTTT.

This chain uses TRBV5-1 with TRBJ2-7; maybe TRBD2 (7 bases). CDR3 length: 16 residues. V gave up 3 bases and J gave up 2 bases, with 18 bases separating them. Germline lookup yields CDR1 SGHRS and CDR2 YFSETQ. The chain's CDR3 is CASSWGLGGGAYEQYF. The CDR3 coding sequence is TGCGCCAGCAGCTGGGGGCTAGGCGGGGGTGCCTACGAGCAGTACTTC.

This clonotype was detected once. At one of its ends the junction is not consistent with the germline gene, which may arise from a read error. The CDR3 here is CAGGGFTGEQFF. The CDR3 nucleotides are TGTGCCGGCGGAGGGTTCACCGGGGAGCAGTTTTTT. The genes are TRBV5-4 and TRBJ2-2, with D possibly TRBD2 on 6 matching bases. CDR1 SGHNT and CDR2 YYREEE come from the germline V gene (reference sequence). This CDR3 is 12 amino acids long.

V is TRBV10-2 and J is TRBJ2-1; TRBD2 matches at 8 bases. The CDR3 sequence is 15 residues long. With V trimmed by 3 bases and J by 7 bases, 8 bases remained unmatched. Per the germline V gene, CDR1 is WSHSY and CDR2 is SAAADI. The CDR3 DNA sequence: TGCGCCAGCAGTGACCCGGGGGGGAGAGGTAATGAGCAGTTCTTC. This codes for CASSDPGGRGNEQFF.

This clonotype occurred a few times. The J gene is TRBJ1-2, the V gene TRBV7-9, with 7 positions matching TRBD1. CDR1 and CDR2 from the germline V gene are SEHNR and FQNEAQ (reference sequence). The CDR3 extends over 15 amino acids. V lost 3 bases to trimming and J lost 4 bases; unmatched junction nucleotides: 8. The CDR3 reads CASSLVLAGGYGYTF. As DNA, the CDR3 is TGTGCCAGCAGCTTGGTCTTGGCAGGGGGCTATGGCTACACCTTC.

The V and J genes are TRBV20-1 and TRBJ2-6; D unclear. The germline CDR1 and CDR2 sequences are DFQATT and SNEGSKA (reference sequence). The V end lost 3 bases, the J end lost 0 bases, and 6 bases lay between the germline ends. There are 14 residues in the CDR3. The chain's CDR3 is CSASPTSGANVLTF. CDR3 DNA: TGCAGTGCTAGTCCCACCTCTGGGGCCAACGTCCTGACTTTC.

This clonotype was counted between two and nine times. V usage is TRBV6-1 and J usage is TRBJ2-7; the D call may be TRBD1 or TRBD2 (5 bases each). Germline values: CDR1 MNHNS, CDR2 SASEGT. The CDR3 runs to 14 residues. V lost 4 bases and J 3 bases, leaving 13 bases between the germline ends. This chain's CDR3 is CASSADRGVYEQYF. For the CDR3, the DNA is TGTGCCAGCAGTGCGGATAGAGGGGTCTACGAGCAGTACTTC.

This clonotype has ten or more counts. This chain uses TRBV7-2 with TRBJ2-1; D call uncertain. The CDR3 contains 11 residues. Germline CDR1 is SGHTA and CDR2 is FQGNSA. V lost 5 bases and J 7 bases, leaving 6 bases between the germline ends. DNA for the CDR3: TGTGCCAGCAGCCATCCTAATGAGCAGTTCTTC. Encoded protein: CASSHPNEQFF.

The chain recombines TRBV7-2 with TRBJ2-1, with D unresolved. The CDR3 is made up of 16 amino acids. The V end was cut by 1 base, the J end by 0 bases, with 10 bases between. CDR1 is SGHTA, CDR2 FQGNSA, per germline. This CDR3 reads CASSLEVWSSYNEQFF. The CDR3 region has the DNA TGTGCCAGCAGCTTAGAGGTCTGGAGCTCCTACAATGAGCAGTTCTTC.

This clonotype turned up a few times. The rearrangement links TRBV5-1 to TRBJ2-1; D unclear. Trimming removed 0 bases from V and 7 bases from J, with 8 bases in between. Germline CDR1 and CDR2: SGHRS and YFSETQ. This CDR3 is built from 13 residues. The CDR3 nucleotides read TGCGCCAGCAGCTTGGCGGAGTGGAATGAGCAGTTCTTC. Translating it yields CASSLAEWNEQFF.

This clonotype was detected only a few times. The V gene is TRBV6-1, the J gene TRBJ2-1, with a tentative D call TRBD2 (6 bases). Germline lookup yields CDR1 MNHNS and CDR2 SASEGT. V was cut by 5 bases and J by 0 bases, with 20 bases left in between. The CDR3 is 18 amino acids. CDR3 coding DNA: TGTGCCAGCAGTCCGGGACTCACTATATGGAGCTCCTACAATGAGCAGTTCTTC. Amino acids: CASSPGLTIWSSYNEQFF.

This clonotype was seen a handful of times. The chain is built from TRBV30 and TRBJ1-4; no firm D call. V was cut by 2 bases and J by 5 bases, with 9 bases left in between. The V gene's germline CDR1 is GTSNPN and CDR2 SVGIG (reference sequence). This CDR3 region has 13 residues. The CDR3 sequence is CAWSSQVNEKLFF. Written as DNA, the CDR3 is TGTGCCTGGAGTTCGCAGGTGAATGAAAAACTGTTTTTT.

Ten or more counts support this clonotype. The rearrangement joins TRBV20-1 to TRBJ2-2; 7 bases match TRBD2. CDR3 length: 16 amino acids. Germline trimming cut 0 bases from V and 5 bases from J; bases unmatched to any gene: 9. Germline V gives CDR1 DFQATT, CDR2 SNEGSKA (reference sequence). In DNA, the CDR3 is TGCAGTGCTAGAGATCCCGGGAGGCATTGGACCGGGGAGCTGTTTTTT. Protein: CSARDPGRHWTGELFF.

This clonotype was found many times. This chain's CDR3 is CASSSGTGGSNQPQHF. The DNA for the CDR3 is TGCGCCAGCAGCTCCGGGACAGGAGGAAGCAATCAGCCCCAGCATTTT. The chain carries TRBV5-1 and TRBJ1-5, with 8 bases aligning to TRBD1. The CDR3 is made up of 16 amino acids. After removal of 3 bases from V and 1 base from J, the junction contained 6 bases not matched to a gene. Germline loops: CDR1 SGHRS, CDR2 YFSETQ.

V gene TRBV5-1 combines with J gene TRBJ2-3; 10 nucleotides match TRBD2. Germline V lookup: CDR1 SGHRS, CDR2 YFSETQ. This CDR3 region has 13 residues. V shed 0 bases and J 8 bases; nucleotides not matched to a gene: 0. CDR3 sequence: CASSLGTSGTQYF. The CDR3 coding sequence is TGCGCCAGCAGCTTGGGGACTAGCGGTACGCAGTATTTT.

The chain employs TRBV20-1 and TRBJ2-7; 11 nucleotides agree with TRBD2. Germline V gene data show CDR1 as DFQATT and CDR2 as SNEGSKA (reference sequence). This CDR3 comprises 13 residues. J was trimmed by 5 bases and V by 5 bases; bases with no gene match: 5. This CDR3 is CSAATSGRNEQYF. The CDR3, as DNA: TGCAGTGCTGCAACTAGCGGGAGAAACGAGCAGTACTTC.

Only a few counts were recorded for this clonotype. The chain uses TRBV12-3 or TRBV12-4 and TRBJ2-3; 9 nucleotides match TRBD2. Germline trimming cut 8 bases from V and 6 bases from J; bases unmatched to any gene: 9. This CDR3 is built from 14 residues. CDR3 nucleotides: TGTGCCAGCGTAGCTAGCGGGGTGTCGGATACGCAGTATTTT. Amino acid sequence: CASVASGVSDTQYF.

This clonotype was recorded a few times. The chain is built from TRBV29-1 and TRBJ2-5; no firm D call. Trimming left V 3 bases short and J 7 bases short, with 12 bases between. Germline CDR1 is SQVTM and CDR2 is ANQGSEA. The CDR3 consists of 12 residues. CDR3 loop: CSVDSLHRTQYF. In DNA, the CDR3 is TGCAGCGTTGATTCTCTCCACCGGACCCAGTACTTC.

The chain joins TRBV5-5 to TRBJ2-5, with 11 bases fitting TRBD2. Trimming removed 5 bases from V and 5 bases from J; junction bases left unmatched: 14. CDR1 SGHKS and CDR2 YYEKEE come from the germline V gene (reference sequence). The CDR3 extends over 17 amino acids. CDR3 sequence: CASSHSSGGALNETQYF. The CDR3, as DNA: TGTGCCAGCAGTCACAGTAGCGGGGGGGCTTTGAACGAGACCCAGTACTTC. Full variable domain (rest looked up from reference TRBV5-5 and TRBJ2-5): DAGVTQSPTHLIKTRGQQVTLRCSPISGHKSVSWYQQVLGQGPQFIFQYYEKEERGRGNFPDRFSARQFPNYSSELNVNALLLGDSALYLCASSHSSGGALNETQYFGPGTRLLVL.

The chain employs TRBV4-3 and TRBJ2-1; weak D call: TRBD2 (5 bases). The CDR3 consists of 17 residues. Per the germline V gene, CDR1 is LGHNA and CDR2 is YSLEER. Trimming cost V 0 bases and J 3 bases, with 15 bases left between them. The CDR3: CASSQESWRANYNEQFF. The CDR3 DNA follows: TGCGCCAGCAGCCAAGAAAGTTGGCGGGCCAACTACAATGAGCAGTTCTTC.